These 24 T cell receptor beta chains were all obtained from the same sample, sequenced in a study of blood T cell repertoires in COVID-19. The protocol was immunoSEQ multiplex PCR, while the TCRdb copy is restricted to in-frame clones and leaves out a portion. The sample includes about 50,000 clones, roughly 90% seen only once; the top ten take about 15%. Sample: peripheral blood. The receptors stem from a human donor with active COVID-19. The donor label of this sample is uncertain.

The V gene is TRBV11-1, the J gene TRBJ2-1, with TRBD2 identical over 12 bases. The V gene end was trimmed by 0 bases and the J gene end by 8 bases; junction bases not matched to a gene: 8. This CDR3 comprises 17 residues. The germline gives CDR1 SGHAT, CDR2 FQDESV (reference sequence). CDR3 amino acids: CASSLAARLAGVDEQFF. The CDR3 DNA reads TGTGCCAGCAGCTTAGCAGCGCGACTAGCGGGGGTTGATGAGCAGTTCTTC.

The V gene is TRBV19, the J gene TRBJ1-2, with D possibly being TRBD1 (6 bases). CDR3 length equals 15 residues. Trimming removed 7 bases from V and 1 base from J, with 16 bases in between. Germline assignment: CDR1 LNHDA and CDR2 SQIVND (reference sequence). CDR3 in DNA: TGTGCCAGTAACACAGGGAGTGGGGTTAACTATGGCTACACCTTC. This gives the protein CASNTGSGVNYGYTF.

The chain couples TRBV27 to TRBJ1-1; D not certain. The germline gives CDR1 MNHEY, CDR2 SMNVEV (reference sequence). The V end was cut by 4 bases, the J end by 5 bases, with 11 bases between. The CDR3 runs to 13 residues. DNA of the CDR3: TGTGCCAGCAGTTCCCGGTTGAGGACTGAAGCTTTCTTT. It codes for CASSSRLRTEAFF.

The gene calls are TRBV3-1 (or the pseudogene TRBV3-2) and TRBJ1-1; 9 nucleotides align to TRBD1. V lost 4 bases, J lost 4 bases, and 7 bases stayed unmatched. CDR1 and CDR2 from the germline V gene are LGHDT and YNNKEL (reference sequence). This CDR3 region has 15 residues. The CDR3 here is CASSLQTGGPTEAFF. CDR3 sequence (DNA): TGTGCCAGCAGCCTACAGACAGGGGGACCCACTGAAGCTTTCTTT.

With regard to this clone: Other DNA sequences in this sample translate to the same CDR3. The chain joins TRBV7-9 to TRBJ2-3; possibly TRBD2 for D (6 bases). The CDR3 is 15 amino acids. Germline-derived CDR1 and CDR2 are SEHNR and FQNEAQ (reference sequence). The germline V and J ends were trimmed by 0 bases and 0 bases, with 7 bases remaining between them. The CDR3: CASSLASGSTDTQYF. The CDR3 nucleotides are TGTGCCAGCAGCTTAGCTAGCGGAAGCACAGATACGCAGTATTTT. Full variable domain (remainder filled in from reference TRBV7-9 and TRBJ2-3): DTGVSQNPRHKITKRGQNVTFRCDPISEHNRLYWYRQTLGQGPEFLTYFQNEAQLEKSRLLSDRFSAERPKGSFSTLEIQRTEQGDSAMYLCASSLASGSTDTQYFGPGTRLTVL.

This chain links TRBV3-1 (or the pseudogene TRBV3-2) with TRBJ2-7, with no clear D. The CDR3 is 13 amino acids. Germline V gene sequence: CDR1 LGHDT, CDR2 YNNKEL (reference sequence). The V gene lost 4 bases and the J gene lost 0 bases, with 7 bases spanning the gap. The CDR3 DNA follows: TGTGCCAGCAGCCGACTGAGCTCCTACGAGCAGTACTTC. As protein: CASSRLSSYEQYF.

The chain couples TRBV6-4 to TRBJ1-1; D possibly corresponds to TRBD1 (5 bases). There are 13 residues in the CDR3. Deletions cut 4 bases from V and 6 bases from J, with 12 bases between. Germline assignment: CDR1 MRHNA and CDR2 SNTAGT. The CDR3, as DNA: TGTGCCAGCAGTGCTCGTGGGGGGGCTGAAGCTTTCTTT. Protein sequence: CASSARGGAEAFF.

This chain connects TRBV2 to TRBJ2-3; 8 bases are shared with TRBD2. CDR3 length: 15 amino acids. V gave up 8 bases and J gave up 5 bases; unmatched junction bases: 12. Germline lookup yields CDR1 SNHLY and CDR2 FYNNEI. The CDR3: CASWDAGTSKDTQYF. The CDR3 nucleotides read TGTGCCAGCTGGGACGCCGGGACTAGTAAAGATACGCAGTATTTT.

The rearrangement links TRBV5-1 to TRBJ2-3; 9 bases map to TRBD1. In germline, CDR1 is SGHRS, CDR2 YFSETQ. This CDR3 is built from 16 residues. The V gene end was trimmed by 0 bases and the J gene end by 3 bases; junction bases not matched to a gene: 5. The CDR3 DNA is TGCGCCAGCAGCTTGGCGTCGGGACAGGGAACAGATACGCAGTATTTT. Amino acid sequence: CASSLASGQGTDTQYF.

The chain combines TRBV2 with TRBJ2-1; 9 bases align to TRBD1. Germline assignment: CDR1 SNHLY and CDR2 FYNNEI. J gave up 8 bases and V 5 bases, and 10 bases lay outside the gene matches. This CDR3 spans 15 amino acids. The CDR3 nucleotides read TGTGCCAGCAGTACGACAGGGGGGCTTTCCGATGAGCAGTTCTTC. Encoded protein: CASSTTGGLSDEQFF. Based on the CDR3 plus reference TRBV2 and TRBJ2-1, the full variable domain is EPEVTQTPSHQVTQMGQEVILRCVPISNHLYFYWYRQILGQKVEFLVSFYNNEISEKSEIFDDQFSVERPDGSNFTLKIRSTKLEDSAMYFCASSTTGGLSDEQFFGPGTRLTVL.

The V and J genes are TRBV4-3 and TRBJ2-1; D is unresolved. This CDR3 spans 16 amino acids. Per germline, CDR1 LGHNA and CDR2 YSLEER. The ends were cut back, 0 bases at V and 6 bases at J, with 15 bases in the middle. CDR3 residues: CASSQDHFAVANEQFF. The CDR3, as DNA: TGCGCCAGCAGCCAAGATCATTTTGCGGTTGCCAATGAGCAGTTCTTC.

V usage is TRBV7-9 and J usage is TRBJ2-1; 11 bases are a match to TRBD2. Germline CDR1 is SEHNR and CDR2 is FQNEAQ (reference sequence). This CDR3 is built from 15 residues. With 5 bases clipped from V and 0 bases from J, the junction kept 0 bases outside the gene matches. The CDR3 DNA is TGTGCCAGCAGCACTAGCGGGGGCTCCTACAATGAGCAGTTCTTC. Encoded protein: CASSTSGGSYNEQFF.

The chain is built from TRBV2 and TRBJ1-3; no clear D gene. This CDR3 region has 15 residues. Trimming took off 8 bases at V and 0 bases at J, with 14 bases between the two ends. Germline loops: CDR1 SNHLY, CDR2 FYNNEI. CDR3 DNA sequence: TGTGCCAGCCTATTTCGGCGGGACTCTGGAAACACCATATATTTT. Its translation is CASLFRRDSGNTIYF.

The chain links TRBV4-1 to TRBJ2-1, with TRBD2 matching over 7 bases. Per the germline V gene, CDR1 is MGHRA and CDR2 is YSYEKL. V was pared by 4 bases and J by 9 bases, with 9 bases of the junction left unmatched. The CDR3 totals 14 residues. This chain's CDR3 is CASSPTSTTAEQFF. The CDR3 nucleotides read TGCGCCAGCAGCCCGACTAGCACTACTGCTGAGCAGTTCTTC.

The chain combines TRBV4-3 with TRBJ1-6; D ambiguous. Germline V gene lookup returns CDR1 LGHNA and CDR2 YSLEER. Trimming took off 2 bases at V and 5 bases at J, with 4 bases between the two ends. The CDR3 covers 13 residues. CDR3 bases: TGCGCCAGCAGCCAACTAAATAATTCACCCCTCCACTTT. It translates to CASSQLNNSPLHF.

This rearrangement joins TRBV5-4 to TRBJ1-5; D gene ambiguous. The germline V and J ends were trimmed by 0 bases and 9 bases, with 4 bases remaining between them. This CDR3 is built from 11 residues. Germline CDR1 is SGHNT and CDR2 is YYREEE (reference sequence). The CDR3 loop reads CASSLVRPQHF. The CDR3 DNA reads as TGTGCCAGCAGCTTGGTGCGGCCCCAGCATTTT.

V gene TRBV2 combines with J gene TRBJ2-3, with 14 bases identical to TRBD2. Germline trimming cut 6 bases from V and 11 bases from J; bases unmatched to any gene: 7. CDR1 and CDR2 (germline): SNHLY, FYNNEI. The CDR3 has 14 amino acids. This CDR3 is CASSFPGTSGGQYF. The DNA of the CDR3 is TGTGCCAGCAGCTTCCCGGGGACTAGCGGGGGGCAGTATTTT.

The chain is built from TRBV12-3 or TRBV12-4 and TRBJ1-4; weak D call: TRBD1 (5 bases). Trimming stripped 7 bases from V and 7 bases from J, with 13 bases between. The CDR3 is 13 amino acids. The CDR3 region is CASNRGISEKLFF. As DNA, the CDR3 is TGTGCCAGCAACCGGGGGATAAGTGAAAAACTGTTTTTT.

J is TRBJ2-7 and V is TRBV19, with D perhaps TRBD1 (5 bases). CDR1 and CDR2 from the germline V gene are LNHDA and SQIVND (reference sequence). The CDR3 contains 11 residues. Trimming took off 5 bases at V and 5 bases at J, with 7 bases between the two ends. CDR3 sequence: CASSEGDEQYF. Here the CDR3 DNA reads TGTGCCAGTAGTGAAGGGGACGAGCAGTACTTC. The full variable domain, with the rest looked up from reference TRBV19 and TRBJ2-7, is DGGITQSPKYLFRKEGQNVTLSCEQNLNHDAMYWYRQDPGQGLRLIYYSQIVNDFQKGDIAEGYSVSREKKESFPLTVTSAQKNPTAFYLCASSEGDEQYFGPGTRLTVT.

The chain has TRBV5-1 and TRBJ2-1; 7 bases fit TRBD2. Trimming cost V 4 bases and J 5 bases; bases outside gene matches: 9. This CDR3 region has 15 residues. From germline, CDR1 is SGHRS and CDR2 YFSETQ. CDR3 sequence reads: CASSPAPSGDNEQFF. The CDR3 DNA reads as TGCGCCAGCAGCCCGGCGCCTAGCGGCGACAATGAGCAGTTCTTC.

The J gene is TRBJ2-3, the V gene TRBV15, with 11 nucleotides matching TRBD2. Germline trimming cut 5 bases from V and 4 bases from J; bases unmatched to any gene: 14. Germline V gene lookup returns CDR1 LNHNV and CDR2 YYDKDF (reference sequence). The CDR3 runs 18 residues. The CDR3 protein is CATSHRSLTSGASDTQYF. The CDR3 DNA sequence: TGTGCCACCAGCCATCGTAGCTTGACTAGCGGGGCATCAGATACGCAGTATTTT.

This clone appeared a single time. The J gene is TRBJ1-2, the V gene TRBV2, with unresolved D. The V end lost 3 bases, the J end lost 1 base, and 9 bases lay between the germline ends. The germline V gene has CDR1 SNHLY and CDR2 FYNNEI. The CDR3 has 14 residues. The CDR3 DNA reads as TGTGCCAGCAGTGAGGGCAGGTATAACTATGGCTACACCTTC. Protein sequence: CASSEGRYNYGYTF.

The chain carries TRBV7-3 and TRBJ2-1; 12 positions agree with TRBD2. Germline-derived CDR1 and CDR2 are SGHTA and FQGTGA. There are 16 residues in the CDR3. The V segment lost 5 bases and the J segment 6 bases; nucleotides outside the gene matches: 8. The CDR3 loop is CASSPRGGLAGNEQFF. DNA of the CDR3: TGTGCCAGCAGCCCGAGGGGGGGACTAGCGGGCAATGAGCAGTTCTTC.

The chain is built from TRBV6-2 or TRBV6-3 and TRBJ2-3; D might be TRBD2 (5 bases). Between the trimmed V and J ends, which lost 1 base and 2 bases, there was a span of 10 bases. The CDR3 length is 15 residues. Germline V gives CDR1 MNHEY, CDR2 SVGEGT. The CDR3, as DNA: TGTGCCAGCAGTTACTTAGCGCCGGCCACAGATACGCAGTATTTT. Amino acid sequence: CASSYLAPATDTQYF.